Each of the 11 T cell receptor beta chains below was sequenced from the same sample in a study of control samples from healthy donors and cancer patients. TCRdb keeps only in-frame clones here, not all; method: immunoSEQ multiplex PCR. Among over 85,000 clones, roughly 84% were seen once, and the ten largest hold 30% to 40%. Sequencing input: PBMCs. These receptors were collected from a man aged 70-80 years with lung cancer.

The chain couples TRBV30 to TRBJ2-3; D possibly corresponds to TRBD1 (6 bases). V shed 4 bases and J shed 4 bases, with 9 bases lying between them. The germline V gene encodes CDR1 GTSNPN and CDR2 SVGIG (reference sequence). The CDR3 spans 12 residues. In DNA form, the CDR3 reads TGTGCCTGGACCAGGGGCCCAGATACGCAGTATTTT. It codes for CAWTRGPDTQYF.

The rearrangement joins TRBV6-2 or TRBV6-3 to TRBJ1-1; D perhaps matches TRBD1 (6 bases). The CDR3 contains 14 residues. Germline V gene lookup returns CDR1 MNHEY and CDR2 SVGEGT. V lost 2 bases and J 2 bases, leaving 9 bases between the germline ends. This chain's CDR3 is CASSYQGHNTEAFF. CDR3 in DNA: TGTGCCAGCAGTTACCAGGGACATAACACTGAAGCTTTCTTT.

This clone has just a few counts. The chain has TRBV20-1 and TRBJ1-2, with D uncertain. This CDR3 is 11 amino acids long. The ends were cut back, 3 bases at V and 4 bases at J, with 6 bases in the middle. The germline CDR1 and CDR2 sequences are DFQATT and SNEGSKA (reference sequence). The CDR3 sequence: CSASHGYGYTF. CDR3 coding DNA: TGCAGTGCTAGCCACGGCTATGGCTACACCTTC.

This clone showed up just once. The genes are TRBV5-4 and TRBJ2-2, with 15 bases lining up with TRBD2. V shed 4 bases and J 5 bases; nucleotides not matched to a gene: 9. The CDR3 has 18 amino acids. The V gene's germline CDR1 is SGHNT and CDR2 YYREEE (reference sequence). Here the CDR3 reads CASSAGLAGGPGTGELFF. In nucleotides, the CDR3 is TGTGCCAGCAGCGCCGGACTAGCGGGGGGGCCGGGGACCGGGGAGCTGTTTTTT.

The rearrangement joins TRBV27 to TRBJ2-1, with 9 nucleotides matching TRBD1. Germline V gene data show CDR1 as MNHEY and CDR2 as SMNVEV (reference sequence). After removal of 1 base from V and 7 bases from J, the junction contained 5 bases not matched to a gene. This CDR3 is built from 15 residues. The DNA for the CDR3 is TGTGCCAGCAGTTTATACCTCGGGACAGGGAATGAGCAGTTCTTC. Its translation is CASSLYLGTGNEQFF.

The gene calls are TRBV11-2 and TRBJ2-2; weak D call: TRBD1 (5 bases). V lost 5 bases and J 3 bases, leaving 13 bases between the germline ends. The germline V gene has CDR1 SGHAT and CDR2 FQNNGV. The CDR3 covers 15 residues. The CDR3 DNA reads TGTGCCAGCAGCCGAGGATCCAGGGACACCGGGGAGCTGTTTTTT. The encoded protein is CASSRGSRDTGELFF.

The J gene is TRBJ2-3, the V gene TRBV4-3; TRBD2 aligns across 8 bases. Trimming cost V 4 bases and J 1 base; bases outside gene matches: 7. The CDR3 consists of 16 residues. Germline V CDR1 and CDR2: LGHNA, YSLEER. CDR3 nucleotides: TGCGCCAGCAGCCCGGGAGGGGGTTACGGCACAGATACGCAGTATTTT. Its protein product is CASSPGGGYGTDTQYF.

The chain employs TRBV19 and TRBJ1-6; D not certain. V was pared by 3 bases and J by 8 bases, with 11 bases between. CDR1 is LNHDA and CDR2 is SQIVND in the germline V gene (reference sequence). The CDR3 length is 14 residues. CDR3 in DNA: TGTGCCAGTAGTATCGGGGAGGGCGATTCACCCCTCCACTTT. This gives the protein CASSIGEGDSPLHF.

CDR3 DNA sequence: TGTGCCAGCAGTTTAGTGGGCGGGGGGGCCAGTCAGACCCAGTACTTC. Its protein is CASSLVGGGASQTQYF. The V gene is TRBV28, the J gene TRBJ2-5; 9 bases match TRBD2. V gave up 2 bases and J gave up 6 bases; unmatched junction bases: 10. Germline V gene sequence: CDR1 MDHEN, CDR2 SYDVKM. The CDR3 extends over 16 amino acids.

This clone was counted at least ten times. Other DNA sequences in this specimen translate into the identical CDR3. The CDR3 coding sequence is TGCGCCAGCAGTTACGACAGCTTCTCTGGAAACACCATATATTTT. This sequence encodes CASSYDSFSGNTIYF. This rearrangement joins TRBV5-1 to TRBJ1-3; a possible D gene is TRBD1 (5 bases). Germline V gives CDR1 SGHRS, CDR2 YFSETQ. The CDR3 spans 15 residues. The ends were cut back, 5 bases at V and 0 bases at J, with 12 bases in the middle.

The genes are TRBV1 and TRBJ1-4. TRBV1 is an annotated pseudogene. There are 16 residues in the CDR3. CDR3 protein: CTSSQDGGELNEKLFF. The CDR3 DNA follows: TGCACCAGCAGCCAAGATGGCGGGGAACTAAATGAAAAACTGTTTTTT.